Listed below are T cell receptor beta chains from one sample, sequenced in a study of shared clonotypes between healthy human individuals. This table comes from immunoSEQ multiplex PCR, and its TCRdb copy is limited to in-frame clones, with some not included. The top ten clones hold 12% of a sample with about 490,000 clones, approximately 81% of them seen once. Sequenced material: PBMCs. The receptors derive from a woman in her forties in good health. Some clones in this sample may be carry-over from other donors' samples. CDR3s include the opening cysteine and the closing phenylalanine or tryptophan. Size is omitted from some rows. Given values are once, few, many or a class for expanded clones.

TRBV6-1	TRBJ2-1	-	CASKGGSKVGEQFF
TRBV6-5	TRBJ2-5	-	CASSYAGQGGETQYF
TRBV21-1	TRBJ1-2	-	CASSAGTDANYGYTF
TRBV2	TRBJ2-3	-	CAKGGSTDTQYF
TRBV19	TRBJ1-2	-	CASSIDVDRTYGYTF
TRBV4-1	TRBJ1-2	-	CASSQDPGQGHGYTF
TRBV10-3	TRBJ2-5	-	CAISGQAQETQYF
TRBV7-9	TRBJ1-2	-	CASSPAGETYGYTF
TRBV19	TRBJ2-2	-	CASRGRGAQGQVGELFF
TRBV1	TRBJ2-2	-	CTSSQSRPRDSPNTGELFF
TRBV28	TRBJ2-3	-	CASSLPSTDTQYF
TRBV28	TRBJ1-1	-	CASSLRQGGTEAFF
TRBV18	TRBJ2-7	-	CASSPGLDRGLGEQYF
TRBV28	TRBJ1-5	-	CASSLLQGGPNQPQHF
TRBV5-3	TRBJ2-4	few	CARSARESGIQYF
TRBV10-3	TRBJ2-7	many	CAISELQGVWEQYF
TRBV5-1	TRBJ2-1	once	CASSLGGSISYNEQFF
TRBV7-9	TRBJ2-3	few	CASSSSGSTDTQYF
TRBV9	TRBJ2-1	-	CASSLNRGDEQFF
TRBV4-2	TRBJ1-4	-	CASSQEGPGRGGEKLFF
TRBV5-5	TRBJ1-5	-	CASSAQGGPQHF
TRBV6-1	TRBJ2-2	-	CASSEMRNTGELFF
TRBV9	TRBJ2-2	-	CASSVGGGPNTGELFF
TRBV29-1	TRBJ2-3	-	CSVVAARHTQYF
TRBV4-2	TRBJ2-7	-	CASSQGTGGYGEQYF
TRBV4-2	TRBJ2-3	-	CASSHGDGDTDTQYF
TRBV7-9	TRBJ2-7	-	CASSLGGVSYEQYF
TRBV28	TRBJ2-1	-	CASSFGQGNLDEQFF
TRBV6-5	TRBJ2-5	-	CASSRDSEETQYF
TRBV30	TRBJ2-2	-	CAWSRGTIAAGELFF
TRBV5-1	TRBJ2-7	once	CASSLGDRASYEQYF
TRBV6-1	TRBJ2-5	-	CASSRRFQDQETQYF
TRBV28	TRBJ1-4	-	CASSSPGQGVKLFF
TRBV27	TRBJ2-1	-	CASRTPGGSYNEQFF
TRBV25-1	TRBJ1-3	-	CASSDDSSGNTIYF